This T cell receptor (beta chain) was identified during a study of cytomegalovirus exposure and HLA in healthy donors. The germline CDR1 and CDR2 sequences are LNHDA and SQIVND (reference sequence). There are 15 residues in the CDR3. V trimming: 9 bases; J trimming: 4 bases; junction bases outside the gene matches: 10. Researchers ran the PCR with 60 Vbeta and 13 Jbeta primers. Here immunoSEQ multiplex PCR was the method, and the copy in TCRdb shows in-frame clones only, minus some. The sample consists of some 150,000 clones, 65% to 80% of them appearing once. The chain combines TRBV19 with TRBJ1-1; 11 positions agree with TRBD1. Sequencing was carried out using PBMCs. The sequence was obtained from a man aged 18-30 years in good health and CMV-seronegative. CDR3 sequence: CASQDRGQGGTEAFF. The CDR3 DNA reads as TGTGCCAGCCAGGACAGGGGGCAGGGTGGCACTGAAGCTTTCTTT.